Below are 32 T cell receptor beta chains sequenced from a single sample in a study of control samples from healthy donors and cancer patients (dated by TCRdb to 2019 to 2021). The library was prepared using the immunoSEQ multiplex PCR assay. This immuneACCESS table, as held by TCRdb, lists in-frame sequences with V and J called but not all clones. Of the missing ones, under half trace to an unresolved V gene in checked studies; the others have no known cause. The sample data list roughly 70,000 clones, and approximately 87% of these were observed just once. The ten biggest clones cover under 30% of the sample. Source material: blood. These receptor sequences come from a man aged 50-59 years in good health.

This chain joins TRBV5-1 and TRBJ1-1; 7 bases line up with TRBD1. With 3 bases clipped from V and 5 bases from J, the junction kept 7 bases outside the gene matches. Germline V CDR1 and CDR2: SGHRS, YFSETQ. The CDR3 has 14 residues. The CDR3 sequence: CASSSRRGLTEAFF. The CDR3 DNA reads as TGCGCCAGCAGCTCCCGGAGGGGGCTGACTGAAGCTTTCTTT.

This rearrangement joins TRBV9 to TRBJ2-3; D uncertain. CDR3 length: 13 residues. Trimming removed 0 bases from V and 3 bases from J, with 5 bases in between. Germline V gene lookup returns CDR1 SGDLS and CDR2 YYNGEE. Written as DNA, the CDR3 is TGTGCCAGCAGCGTAGGACCAACAGATACGCAGTATTTT. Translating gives CASSVGPTDTQYF.

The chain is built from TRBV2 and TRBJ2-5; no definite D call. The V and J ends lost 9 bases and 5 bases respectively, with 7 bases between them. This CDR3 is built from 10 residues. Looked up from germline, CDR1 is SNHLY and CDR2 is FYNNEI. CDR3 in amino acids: CASSRETQYF. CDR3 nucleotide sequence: TGTGCCAGTTCTCGGGAGACCCAGTACTTC.

CDR3 residues: CASSQGVGLVGGTYNEQFF. CDR3 nucleotide sequence: TGTGCCAGCAGCCAGGGTGTGGGATTGGTGGGGGGGACCTACAATGAGCAGTTCTTC. The chain links TRBV4-2 to TRBJ2-1; 7 bases align to TRBD2. V was clipped by 3 bases and J by 2 bases; unmatched bases: 16. Looked up from germline, CDR1 is LGHNA and CDR2 is YNFKEQ. The CDR3 runs to 19 residues.

The CDR3 bases are TGTGCCAGCAGTTCGTGGACAGGGCAGAACGAGCAGTACTTC. Translation gives CASSSWTGQNEQYF. The J gene is TRBJ2-7, the V gene TRBV28, with 8 bases matching TRBD1. This CDR3 spans 14 amino acids. Germline CDR1 and CDR2: MDHEN and SYDVKM. Germline trimming cut 4 bases from V and 5 bases from J; bases unmatched to any gene: 7.

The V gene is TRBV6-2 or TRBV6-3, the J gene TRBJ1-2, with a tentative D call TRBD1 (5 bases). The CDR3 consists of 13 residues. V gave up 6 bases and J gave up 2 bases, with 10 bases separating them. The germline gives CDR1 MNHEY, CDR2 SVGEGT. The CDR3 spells CASSPGLNYGYTF. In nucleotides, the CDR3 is TGTGCCAGCAGCCCGGGACTGAACTATGGCTACACCTTC.

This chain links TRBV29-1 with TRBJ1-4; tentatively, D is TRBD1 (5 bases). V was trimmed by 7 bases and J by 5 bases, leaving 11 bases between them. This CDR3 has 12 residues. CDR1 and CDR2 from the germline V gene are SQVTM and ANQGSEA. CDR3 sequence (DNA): TGCAGCGGGCTGACAGAAAATGAAAAACTGTTTTTT. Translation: CSGLTENEKLFF.

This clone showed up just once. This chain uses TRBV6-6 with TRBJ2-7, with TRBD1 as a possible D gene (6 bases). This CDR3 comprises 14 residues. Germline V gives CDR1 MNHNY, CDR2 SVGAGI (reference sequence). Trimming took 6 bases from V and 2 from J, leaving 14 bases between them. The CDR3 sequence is CASSPLGATYEQYF. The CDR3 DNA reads TGTGCCAGCAGCCCCCTGGGGGCGACCTACGAGCAGTACTTC.

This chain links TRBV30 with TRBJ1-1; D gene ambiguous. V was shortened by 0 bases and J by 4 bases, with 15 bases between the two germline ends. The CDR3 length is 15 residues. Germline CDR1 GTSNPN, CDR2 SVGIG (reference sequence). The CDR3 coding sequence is TGTGCCTGGAGTGTATCTATAGGGATGAGCACTGAAGCTTTCTTT. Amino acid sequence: CAWSVSIGMSTEAFF. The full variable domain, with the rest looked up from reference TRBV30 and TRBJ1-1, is SQTIHQWPATLVQPVGSPLSLECTVEGTSNPNLYWYRQAAGRGLQLLFYSVGIGQISSEVPQNLSASRPQDRQFILSSKKLLLSDSGFYLCAWSVSIGMSTEAFFGQGTRLTVV.

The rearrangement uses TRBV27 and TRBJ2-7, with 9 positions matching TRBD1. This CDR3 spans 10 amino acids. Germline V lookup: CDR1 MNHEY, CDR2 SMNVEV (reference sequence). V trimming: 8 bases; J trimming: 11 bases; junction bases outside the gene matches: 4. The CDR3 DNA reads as TGTGCCAGCGGGGACAGGGTGAAGTACTTC. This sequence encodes CASGDRVKYF.

CDR3 in amino acids: CASSPQGFNYGYTF. DNA for the CDR3: TGCGCCAGCAGCCCCCAGGGATTTAACTATGGCTACACCTTC. The chain joins TRBV5-1 to TRBJ1-2, with D possibly matching TRBD1 (5 bases). In germline, CDR1 is SGHRS, CDR2 YFSETQ. The CDR3 has 14 residues. Trimming cost V 4 bases and J 1 base, with 11 bases left between them.

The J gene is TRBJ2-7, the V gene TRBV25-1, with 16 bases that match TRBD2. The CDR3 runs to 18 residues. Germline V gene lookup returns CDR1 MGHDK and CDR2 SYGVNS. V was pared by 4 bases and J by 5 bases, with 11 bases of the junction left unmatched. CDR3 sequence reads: CASSASGLAGGGSHEQYF. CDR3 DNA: TGTGCCAGCAGTGCCTCGGGACTAGCGGGGGGGGGTTCCCACGAGCAGTACTTC.

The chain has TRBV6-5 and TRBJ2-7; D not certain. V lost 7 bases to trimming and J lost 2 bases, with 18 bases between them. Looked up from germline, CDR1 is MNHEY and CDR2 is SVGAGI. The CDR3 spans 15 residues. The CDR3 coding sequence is TGTGCCAGCATACAAGGTCTGGCGGTCGCCTACGAGCAGTACTTC. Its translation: CASIQGLAVAYEQYF.

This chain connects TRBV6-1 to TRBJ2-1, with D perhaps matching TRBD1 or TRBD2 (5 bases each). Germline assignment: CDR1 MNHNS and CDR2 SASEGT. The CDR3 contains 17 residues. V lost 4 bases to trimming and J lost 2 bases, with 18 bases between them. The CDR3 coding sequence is TGTGCCAGCAGTGCTCCCGGGACGTCGACCCCCTACAATGAGCAGTTCTTC. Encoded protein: CASSAPGTSTPYNEQFF.

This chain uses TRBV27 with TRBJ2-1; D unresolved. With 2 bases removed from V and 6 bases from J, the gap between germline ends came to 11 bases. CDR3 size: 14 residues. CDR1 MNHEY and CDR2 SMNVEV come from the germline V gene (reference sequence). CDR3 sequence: CASSLRQKGNEQFF. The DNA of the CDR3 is TGTGCCAGCAGTTTAAGGCAGAAGGGCAATGAGCAGTTCTTC.

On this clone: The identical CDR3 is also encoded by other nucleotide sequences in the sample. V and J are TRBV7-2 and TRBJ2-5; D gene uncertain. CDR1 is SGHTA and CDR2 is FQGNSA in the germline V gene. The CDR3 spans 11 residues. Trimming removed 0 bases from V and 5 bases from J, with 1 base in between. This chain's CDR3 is CASSLAETQYF. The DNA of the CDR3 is TGTGCCAGCAGCTTAGCGGAGACCCAGTACTTC.

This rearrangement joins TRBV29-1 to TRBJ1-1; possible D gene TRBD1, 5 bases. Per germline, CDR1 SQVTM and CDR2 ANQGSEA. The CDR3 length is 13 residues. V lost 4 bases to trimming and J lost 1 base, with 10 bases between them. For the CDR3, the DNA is TGCAGCGTTGTAGTCCAGGGGAACACTGAAGCTTTCTTT. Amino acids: CSVVVQGNTEAFF.

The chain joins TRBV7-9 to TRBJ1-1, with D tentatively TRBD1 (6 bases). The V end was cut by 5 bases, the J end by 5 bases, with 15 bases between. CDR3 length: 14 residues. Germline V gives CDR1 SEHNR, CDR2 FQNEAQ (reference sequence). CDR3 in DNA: TGTGCCAGCAGCCCTAGGGGGGGAGAGACTGAAGCTTTCTTT. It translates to CASSPRGGETEAFF.

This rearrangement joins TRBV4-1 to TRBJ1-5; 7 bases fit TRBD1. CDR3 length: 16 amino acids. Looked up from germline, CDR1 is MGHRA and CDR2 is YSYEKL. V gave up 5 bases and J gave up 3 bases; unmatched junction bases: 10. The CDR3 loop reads CASSIEKGQINQPQHF. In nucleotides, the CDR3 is TGCGCCAGCAGCATAGAAAAGGGACAGATCAATCAGCCCCAGCATTTT.

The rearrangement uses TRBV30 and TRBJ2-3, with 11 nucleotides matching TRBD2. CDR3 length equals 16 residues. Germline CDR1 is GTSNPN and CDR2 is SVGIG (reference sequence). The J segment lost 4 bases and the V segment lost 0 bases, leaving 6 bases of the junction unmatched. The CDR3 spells CAWSVQASGRPDTQYF. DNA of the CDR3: TGTGCCTGGAGTGTACAGGCTAGCGGGAGGCCAGATACGCAGTATTTT.

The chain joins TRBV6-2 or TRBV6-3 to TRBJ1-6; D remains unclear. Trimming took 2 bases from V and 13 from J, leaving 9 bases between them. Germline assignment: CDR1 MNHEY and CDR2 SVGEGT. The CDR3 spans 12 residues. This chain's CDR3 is CASSYGDLPLHF. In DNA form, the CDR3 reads TGTGCCAGCAGTTACGGGGATCTTCCCCTCCACTTT.

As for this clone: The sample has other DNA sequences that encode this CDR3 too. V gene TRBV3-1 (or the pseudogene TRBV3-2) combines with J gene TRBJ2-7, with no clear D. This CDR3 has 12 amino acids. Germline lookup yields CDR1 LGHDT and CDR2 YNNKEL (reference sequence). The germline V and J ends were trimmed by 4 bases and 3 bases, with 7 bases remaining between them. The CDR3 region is CASSLADYEQYF. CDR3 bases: TGTGCCAGCAGCCTTGCGGACTACGAGCAGTACTTC.

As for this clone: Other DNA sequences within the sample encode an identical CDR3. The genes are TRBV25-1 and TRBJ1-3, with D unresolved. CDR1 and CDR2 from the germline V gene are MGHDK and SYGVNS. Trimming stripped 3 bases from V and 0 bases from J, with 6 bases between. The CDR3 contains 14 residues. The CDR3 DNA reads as TGTGCCAGCAGTGAGGAACGCTCTGGAAACACCATATATTTT. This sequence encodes CASSEERSGNTIYF. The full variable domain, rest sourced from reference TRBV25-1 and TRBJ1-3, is EADIYQTPRYLVIGTGKKITLECSQTMGHDKMYWYQQDPGMELHLIHYSYGVNSTEKGDLSSESTVSRIRTEHFPLTLESARPSHTSQYLCASSEERSGNTIYFGEGSWLTVV.

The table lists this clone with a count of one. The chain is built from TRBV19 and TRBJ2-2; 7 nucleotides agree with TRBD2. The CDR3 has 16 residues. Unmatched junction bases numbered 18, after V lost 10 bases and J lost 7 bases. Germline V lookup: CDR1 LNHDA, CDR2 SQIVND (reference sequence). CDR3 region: CATRWGTTHRGGELFF. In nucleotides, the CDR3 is TGTGCCACCCGATGGGGGACTACCCATCGGGGCGGGGAGCTGTTTTTT.

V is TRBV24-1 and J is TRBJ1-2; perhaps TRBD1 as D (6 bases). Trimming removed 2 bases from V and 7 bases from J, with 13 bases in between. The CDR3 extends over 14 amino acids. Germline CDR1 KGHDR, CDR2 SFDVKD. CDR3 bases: TGTGCCACCAGTGATTACCCGGGGGCGATTGGCTACACCTTC. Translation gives CATSDYPGAIGYTF.

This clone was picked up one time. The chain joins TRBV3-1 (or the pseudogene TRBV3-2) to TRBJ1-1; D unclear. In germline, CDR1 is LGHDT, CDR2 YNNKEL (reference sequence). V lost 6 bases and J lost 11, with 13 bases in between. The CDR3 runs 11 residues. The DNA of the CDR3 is TGTGCCAGCAGAGGGAGGTCGGAGGCTTTCTTT. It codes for CASRGRSEAFF.

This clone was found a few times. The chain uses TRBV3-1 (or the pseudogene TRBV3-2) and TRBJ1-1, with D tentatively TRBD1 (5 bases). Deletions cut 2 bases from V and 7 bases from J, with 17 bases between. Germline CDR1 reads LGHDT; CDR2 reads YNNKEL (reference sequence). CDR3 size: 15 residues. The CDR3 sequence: CASSQLGGGNGEAFF. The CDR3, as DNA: TGTGCCAGCAGCCAATTGGGGGGAGGGAACGGTGAAGCTTTCTTT.

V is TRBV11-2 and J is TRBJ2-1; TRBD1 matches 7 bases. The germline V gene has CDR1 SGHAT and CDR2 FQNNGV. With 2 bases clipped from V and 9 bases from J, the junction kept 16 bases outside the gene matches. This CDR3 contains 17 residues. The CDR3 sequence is CASSLRRASDRAGEQFF. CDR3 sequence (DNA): TGTGCCAGCAGCTTAAGAAGAGCCTCAGACAGGGCGGGTGAGCAGTTCTTC.

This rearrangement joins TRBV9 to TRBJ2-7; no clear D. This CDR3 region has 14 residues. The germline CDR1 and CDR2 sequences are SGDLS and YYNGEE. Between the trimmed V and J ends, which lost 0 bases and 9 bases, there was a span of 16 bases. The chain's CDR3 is CASSVGAASSGQYF. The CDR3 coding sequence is TGTGCCAGCAGCGTAGGGGCCGCCTCCTCAGGGCAGTACTTC. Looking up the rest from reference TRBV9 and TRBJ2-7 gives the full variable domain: DSGVTQTPKHLITATGQRVTLRCSPRSGDLSVYWYQQSLDQGLQFLIQYYNGEERAKGNILERFSAQQFPDLHSELNLSSLELGDSALYFCASSVGAASSGQYFGPGTRLTVT.

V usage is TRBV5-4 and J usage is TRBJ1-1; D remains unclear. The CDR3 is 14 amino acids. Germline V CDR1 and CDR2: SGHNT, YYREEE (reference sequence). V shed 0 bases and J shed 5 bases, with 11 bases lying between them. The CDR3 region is CASSLGVYGTEAFF. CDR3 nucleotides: TGTGCCAGCAGCTTGGGGGTATACGGGACTGAAGCTTTCTTT.

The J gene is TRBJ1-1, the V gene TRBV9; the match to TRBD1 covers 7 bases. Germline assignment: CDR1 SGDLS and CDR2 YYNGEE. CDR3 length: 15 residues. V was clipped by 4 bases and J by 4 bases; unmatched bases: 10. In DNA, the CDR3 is TGTGCCAGCAGCTCCCCAGGGGGGGCGGTCACTGAAGCTTTCTTT. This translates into CASSSPGGAVTEAFF.

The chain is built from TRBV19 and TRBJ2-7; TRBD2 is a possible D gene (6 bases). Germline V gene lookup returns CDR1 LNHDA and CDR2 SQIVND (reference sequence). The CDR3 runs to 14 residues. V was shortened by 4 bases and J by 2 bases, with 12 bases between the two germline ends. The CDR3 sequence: CASSTEAGPYEQYF. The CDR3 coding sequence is TGTGCCAGTAGTACCGAGGCGGGACCCTACGAGCAGTACTTC.